This TCR beta chain was captured in a study of blood T cell repertoires in COVID-19. TCRdb's table, derived via immunoSEQ multiplex PCR, lists solely in-frame clones and lacks some. The sample has roughly 390,000 clones, 80% to 90% seen once. Germline assignment: CDR1 LGHDT and CDR2 YNNKEL (reference sequence). V lost 1 base, J lost 2 bases, and 3 bases stayed unmatched. The CDR3 has 16 residues. Sequencing was done on a sample of peripheral blood. The chain is built from TRBV3-1 (or the pseudogene TRBV3-2) and TRBJ2-2; 8 bases agree with TRBD2. The origin of this receptor is a woman between 25 and 40 years old with COVID-19, enrolled during active disease. The chain's CDR3 is CASSQGSGINTGELFF. CDR3 sequence (DNA): TGTGCCAGCAGCCAAGGTAGCGGGATAAACACCGGGGAGCTGTTTTTT.